A selection of T cell receptor beta chains follows, all from one sample in a study of T cell responses to AZD1222 COVID-19 vaccine. Clones were read by immunoSEQ multiplex PCR, and TCRdb kept only the in-frame ones, dropping some. The data show 75,000 to 100,000 clones, with 89% seen just once and 1.6% held by the top ten. Here the sequenced sample was peripheral blood, taken on day 0 of AZD1222 vaccination. All receptors come from an adult in good health. CDR3s include the opening cysteine and the closing phenylalanine or tryptophan. Fields, in order: clone size, D gene, V gene, J gene, CDR3 protein, CDR3 DNA. A D gene is named only where the DNA matches it firmly. Clone size is given for some rows only: seen once, a few or many times, or a class if the clone is expanded.

>once|.|TRBV6-2/TRBV6-3|TRBJ1-6
CASSYSHSPLHF
TGTGCCAGCAGTTACTCCCATTCACCCCTCCACTTT
>.|.|TRBV4-1|TRBJ2-1
CASSQDPTRPGYNEQFF
TGCGCCAGCAGCCAGGACCCGACCCGCCCGGGTTACAATGAGCAGTTCTTC
>.|.|TRBV28|TRBJ2-3
CASSFGGVQDTQYF
TGTGCCAGCAGTTTTGGCGGGGTTCAAGATACGCAGTATTTT
>once|TRBD2|TRBV28|TRBJ2-5
CASVRTSGLQETQYF
TGTGCCAGCGTAAGGACTAGCGGCCTCCAAGAGACCCAGTACTTC
>.|.|TRBV27|TRBJ2-7
CASSSIGEQYF
TGTGCCAGCAGTTCGATCGGAGAGCAGTACTTC
>.|TRBD2|TRBV10-3|TRBJ2-5
CAISIWEGYQETQYF
TGTGCCATCAGTATATGGGAGGGGTACCAAGAGACCCAGTACTTC
>.|.|TRBV5-1|TRBJ2-3
CASSLRGGRDTQYF
TGCGCCAGCAGCTTGCGTGGAGGAAGGGATACGCAGTATTTT
>.|TRBD2|TRBV7-7|TRBJ2-3
CASSLAGAVTDTQYF
TGTGCTAGCAGCTTAGCGGGGGCCGTCACAGATACGCAGTATTTT
>.|.|TRBV7-3|TRBJ1-1
CASSADRNTEAFF
TGTGCCAGCAGCGCGGACAGAAACACTGAAGCTTTCTTT
>.|.|TRBV30|TRBJ1-5
CAWSTGYEPQHF
TGTGCCTGGAGTACAGGGTATGAGCCCCAGCATTTT
>.|.|TRBV11-2|TRBJ2-5
CASSLVAHHSSRETQYF
TGTGCCAGCAGCTTAGTTGCCCACCACAGTTCACGGGAGACCCAGTACTTC
>few|.|TRBV7-6|TRBJ2-5
CASSLGQIQAQYF
TGTGCCAGCAGCTTAGGACAGATTCAGGCCCAGTACTTC
>.|TRBD1|TRBV7-9|TRBJ1-5
CASSAGTAYSNQPQHF
TGTGCCAGCAGCGCTGGGACAGCTTATAGCAATCAGCCCCAGCATTTT
>.|TRBD1|TRBV27|TRBJ1-2
CASSPVPGTGYGYTF
TGTGCCAGCAGTCCCGTGCCCGGGACAGGGTATGGCTACACCTTC
>.|TRBD2|TRBV6-1|TRBJ2-3
CASSAYTSGVADTQYF
TGTGCCAGCAGTGCCTATACTAGCGGGGTCGCAGATACGCAGTATTTT
>.|.|TRBV19|TRBJ1-1
CASSFTANTEAFF
TGTGCCAGTAGTTTTACAGCGAACACTGAAGCTTTCTTT
>.|.|TRBV7-9|TRBJ1-2
CASSLGRQVLGYTF
TGTGCCAGCAGCTTAGGGCGTCAGGTATTGGGCTACACCTTC
>.|.|TRBV5-1|TRBJ1-2
CASSFGQPLYGYTF
TGCGCCAGCAGCTTCGGACAGCCCTTGTATGGCTACACCTTC
>.|.|TRBV19|TRBJ2-7
CASSIGRGAYEQYF
TGTGCCAGTAGTATCGGCAGGGGGGCATACGAGCAGTACTTC
>.|.|TRBV11-1|TRBJ1-4
CASSLGIANEKLFF
TGTGCCAGCAGCTTAGGAATCGCTAATGAAAAACTGTTTTTT
>.|.|TRBV9|TRBJ2-3
CASSVDKVSDTQYF
TGTGCCAGCAGCGTAGATAAAGTCTCAGATACGCAGTATTTT
>.|.|TRBV6-5|TRBJ2-7
CASSYSIVSSTYEQYF
TGTGCCAGCAGTTACTCGATCGTTTCCTCCACCTACGAGCAGTACTTC
>.|.|TRBV15|TRBJ1-1
CATSRAAGRGNEAFF
TGTGCCACCAGCAGAGCGGCAGGGAGGGGTAACGAAGCTTTCTTT
>.|TRBD1|TRBV9|TRBJ1-4
CASNRGVTNEKLFF
TGTGCCAGCAACAGGGGGGTCACTAATGAAAAACTGTTTTTT
>.|.|TRBV3-1/TRBV3-2|TRBJ1-2
CASSQEGWQDAGYTF
TGTGCCAGCAGCCAAGAGGGGTGGCAGGATGCTGGCTACACCTTC
>.|.|TRBV7-3|TRBJ2-3
CASSLSTHTDTQYF
TGTGCCAGCAGCTTAAGTACGCACACAGATACGCAGTATTTT
>.|TRBD1|TRBV5-6|TRBJ1-2
CASIGRRTGDYGYTF
TGTGCCAGCATAGGTCGCAGGACAGGCGACTATGGCTACACCTTC
>.|TRBD2|TRBV27|TRBJ2-1
CASILVAGGPENEQFF
TGTGCCAGCATCCTAGTAGCGGGGGGGCCGGAAAATGAGCAGTTCTTC
>.|TRBD1|TRBV2|TRBJ1-5
CASSGTGGLRMPQHF
TGTGCCAGCAGCGGGACAGGGGGTCTTAGAATGCCCCAGCATTTT
>.|.|TRBV7-9|TRBJ1-2
CASSPPLEGNLNYGYTF
TGTGCCAGCAGCCCCCCCTTGGAGGGGAACCTTAACTATGGCTACACCTTC
>once|.|TRBV6-5|TRBJ1-2
CASSPSRDFYGYTF
TGTGCCAGCAGCCCCAGCCGGGACTTCTATGGCTACACCTTC
>few|.|TRBV12-3/TRBV12-4|TRBJ1-5
CASSTHWDQPQHF
TGTGCCAGCAGTACCCACTGGGATCAGCCCCAGCATTTT
>.|TRBD1|TRBV2|TRBJ1-1
CASRRGQTEAFF
TGTGCCAGCAGGAGGGGACAGACTGAAGCTTTCTTT
>.|.|TRBV19|TRBJ1-5
CASSSPGAQPQHF
TGTGCCAGTAGTTCTCCCGGGGCTCAGCCCCAGCATTTT
>.|TRBD1|TRBV6-5|TRBJ1-2
CASSYLSRGRSNGYTF
TGTGCCAGCAGTTACCTGAGCAGGGGGCGTTCGAATGGCTACACCTTC
>once|.|TRBV9|TRBJ2-7
CASSVGKGGEQYF
TGTGCCAGCAGCGTAGGGAAAGGGGGCGAGCAGTACTTC
>.|.|TRBV6-5|TRBJ2-5
CATRPTGLETQYF
TGTGCCACCAGACCGACGGGACTAGAGACCCAGTACTTC
>.|.|TRBV9|TRBJ1-1
CASSVTGGTEAFF
TGTGCCAGCAGCGTAACGGGGGGCACTGAAGCTTTCTTT
>once|TRBD1|TRBV7-2|TRBJ2-7
CASRYSGQGAYEQYF
TGTGCCAGCAGATACTCGGGACAGGGGGCCTACGAGCAGTACTTC
>.|.|TRBV6-5|TRBJ1-1
CASIYPGGTEAFF
TGTGCCAGCATCTACCCGGGGGGCACTGAAGCTTTCTTT
>few|.|TRBV10-2|TRBJ1-2
CASSDGPFYGYTF
TGCGCCAGCAGTGATGGGCCTTTCTATGGCTACACCTTC
>.|.|TRBV6-5|TRBJ2-7
CASSYSRGKPSYEQYF
TGTGCCAGCAGTTACTCCAGGGGCAAACCAAGCTACGAGCAGTACTTC
>.|TRBD1|TRBV5-4|TRBJ2-7
CASSPGQGDEQYF
TGTGCCAGCAGCCCGGGACAGGGGGACGAGCAGTACTTC
>.|.|TRBV2|TRBJ2-5
CASSDTQETQYF
TGTGCCAGCAGTGACACCCAAGAGACCCAGTACTTC
>.|.|TRBV2|TRBJ1-3
CASSVAGLLNTIYF
TGTGCCAGCAGTGTAGCAGGGTTATTAAACACCATATATTTT
>.|.|TRBV9|TRBJ2-5
CASSVGAVKETQYF
TGTGCCAGCAGCGTGGGGGCCGTGAAAGAGACCCAGTACTTC
>.|.|TRBV9|TRBJ1-5
CASSVGLGQPQHF
TGTGCCAGCAGCGTAGGGTTAGGGCAGCCCCAGCATTTT
>.|.|TRBV7-9|TRBJ2-7
CASSRSSGLPYEQYF
TGTGCCAGCAGCCGATCATCCGGGTTACCCTACGAGCAGTACTTC
>.|.|TRBV5-6|TRBJ2-3
CASSSPGLPGGAQYF
TGTGCCAGCAGCTCCCCGGGACTCCCAGGAGGGGCGCAGTATTTT
>.|TRBD1|TRBV3-1/TRBV3-2|TRBJ1-4
CASSQHHRGGNEKLFF
TGTGCCAGCAGCCAACACCACAGGGGCGGCAATGAAAAACTGTTTTTT
>few|.|TRBV11-2|TRBJ1-1
CASSLGQNTEAFF
TGTGCCAGCAGCTTAGGACAGAACACTGAAGCTTTCTTT
>.|TRBD1|TRBV6-5|TRBJ1-2
CASSSAPGQGASGYTF
TGTGCCAGCAGTTCCGCCCCGGGACAGGGGGCGAGTGGCTACACCTTC
>.|TRBD1|TRBV7-2|TRBJ2-7
CASSFYRGQRGYEQYF
TGTGCCAGCAGCTTCTACAGGGGGCAGAGGGGCTACGAGCAGTACTTC
>.|.|TRBV5-5|TRBJ1-2
CASSLDGGDYGYTF
TGTGCCAGCAGTTTAGACGGGGGCGACTATGGCTACACCTTC
>once|.|TRBV30|TRBJ1-1
CAGWGALFPEAFF
TGTGCGGGGTGGGGGGCCCTTTTCCCTGAAGCTTTCTTT